These 27 T cell receptor beta chains share one sample of origin, sequenced in a study of immune evolution from preneoplasia to lung adenocarcinoma. Repertoires were generated with immunoSEQ multiplex PCR, while TCRdb's copy carries only in-frame clones and drops some. The sample includes several thousand clones, around 81% of them seen just once. Sequenced material: FFPE minimally invasive lung adenocarcinoma tissue. Receptors originate from a person aged 55-80 years with lung adenocarcinoma.

This clone was counted between two and nine times. This rearrangement joins TRBV7-9 to TRBJ2-1; D uncertain. Germline V gene lookup returns CDR1 SEHNR and CDR2 FQNEAQ (reference sequence). Trimming stripped 2 bases from V and 15 bases from J, with 14 bases between. CDR3 length equals 12 residues. This CDR3 is CASSLNGPVWFF. The CDR3 DNA sequence: TGTGCCAGCAGCTTAAACGGCCCCGTTTGGTTCTTC.

The chain employs TRBV9 and TRBJ2-5, with 7 bases aligning to TRBD2. The CDR3 runs to 14 residues. J lost 3 bases, V lost 0 bases, and 2 bases had no gene match. The germline CDR1 and CDR2 sequences are SGDLS and YYNGEE. This CDR3 is CASSVGAGEETQYF. Written as DNA, the CDR3 is TGTGCCAGCAGCGTAGGGGCGGGAGAAGAGACCCAGTACTTC.

This clone was picked up a small number of times. The chain has TRBV11-2 and TRBJ2-5; D gene ambiguous. This CDR3 comprises 13 residues. Trimming removed 5 bases from V and 1 base from J, with 8 bases in between. The germline V gene encodes CDR1 SGHAT and CDR2 FQNNGV. The CDR3 here is CASSPDGQETQYF. The DNA for the CDR3 is TGTGCCAGCAGCCCGGACGGCCAAGAGACCCAGTACTTC.

The gene calls are TRBV6-1 and TRBJ2-7, with TRBD1 matching over 10 bases. This CDR3 has 15 amino acids. J gave up 3 bases and V 6 bases, and 8 bases lay outside the gene matches. CDR1 and CDR2 (germline): MNHNS, SASEGT. Here the CDR3 DNA reads TGTGCCAGCAGATGGGACAGGGGCCTATTCTACGAGCAGTACTTC. Translation gives CASRWDRGLFYEQYF.

This chain joins TRBV15 and TRBJ1-1; the D is unclear. The V end was cut by 4 bases, the J end by 4 bases, with 16 bases between. The CDR3 consists of 15 residues. Germline V gives CDR1 LNHNV, CDR2 YYDKDF (reference sequence). Here the CDR3 DNA reads TGTGCCACCAGCACCACGGGAGGGTGGAGCACTGAAGCTTTCTTT. Its protein is CATSTTGGWSTEAFF.

The chain links TRBV6-5 to TRBJ1-2; D not resolved. This CDR3 is built from 15 residues. Germline CDR1 and CDR2: MNHEY and SVGAGI. V lost 0 bases and J lost 6, with 14 bases in between. CDR3 DNA: TGTGCCAGCAGTTACTCGAATCTCGGAGGGAATGGCTACACCTTC. It yields the protein CASSYSNLGGNGYTF.

The V and J genes are TRBV28 and TRBJ1-2; 7 bases fit TRBD1. The CDR3 contains 13 residues. V lost 8 bases and J lost 4; bases outside the gene matches: 7. The germline gives CDR1 MDHEN, CDR2 SYDVKM. CDR3 bases: TGTGCCAGCGTCGGGACAGCTCTCTATGGCTACACCTTC. Translating gives CASVGTALYGYTF.

The rearrangement links TRBV30 to TRBJ2-1, with TRBD2 matching 10 bases. Germline trimming cut 4 bases from V and 15 bases from J; bases unmatched to any gene: 6. Germline CDR1 reads GTSNPN; CDR2 reads SVGIG (reference sequence). The CDR3 runs to 11 residues. The CDR3 region has the DNA TGTGCCTGGACTAGCGGGAGCCTCCCGTTCTTC. This translates into CAWTSGSLPFF. Supplemented by reference TRBV30 and TRBJ2-1, the full variable domain reads SQTIHQWPATLVQPVGSPLSLECTVEGTSNPNLYWYRQAAGRGLQLLFYSVGIGQISSEVPQNLSASRPQDRQFILSSKKLLLSDSGFYLCAWTSGSLPFFGPGTRLTVL.

This chain links TRBV11-3 with TRBJ1-1; possible D gene TRBD1, 6 bases. Germline V lookup: CDR1 SGHNT, CDR2 YENEEA. The ends were cut back, 3 bases at V and 0 bases at J, with 8 bases in the middle. The CDR3 is 14 amino acids. The CDR3 sequence is CASSLGGVNTEAFF. The CDR3 nucleotides read TGTGCCAGCAGCTTGGGGGGCGTGAACACTGAAGCTTTCTTT.

The genes are TRBV30 and TRBJ2-5; maybe TRBD1 (5 bases). CDR3 length equals 13 residues. Germline V gene lookup returns CDR1 GTSNPN and CDR2 SVGIG (reference sequence). Trimming left V 2 bases short and J 6 bases short, with 13 bases between. CDR3 amino acids: CAWSPGQIQTQYF. The DNA for the CDR3 is TGTGCCTGGAGTCCTGGACAAATACAGACCCAGTACTTC.

This clone was picked up a small number of times. The rearrangement joins TRBV29-1 to TRBJ2-5; D might be TRBD2 (6 bases). The germline CDR1 and CDR2 sequences are SQVTM and ANQGSEA. The CDR3 covers 13 residues. Trimming removed 1 base at V and 2 bases at J, with 8 bases between. CDR3 protein: CSVEGGVQETQYF. DNA for the CDR3: TGCAGCGTTGAAGGGGGGGTTCAAGAGACCCAGTACTTC.

V and J are TRBV28 and TRBJ2-3, with D maybe TRBD2 (6 bases). V was shortened by 8 bases and J by 2 bases, with 23 bases between the two germline ends. Germline V gene lookup returns CDR1 MDHEN and CDR2 SYDVKM. There are 17 residues in the CDR3. The DNA of the CDR3 is TGTGCCAGCTCCATATCCCATAGCGGCCGATACACAGATACGCAGTATTTT. Translation gives CASSISHSGRYTDTQYF.

The chain carries TRBV25-1 and TRBJ2-5; TRBD2 might be the D (7 bases). The CDR3 covers 16 residues. The V and J ends lost 4 bases and 5 bases respectively, with 20 bases between them. The germline CDR1 and CDR2 sequences are MGHDK and SYGVNS. CDR3 region: CASSAPRGAGHETQYF. The CDR3 DNA is TGTGCCAGCAGTGCCCCCCGGGGGGCAGGGCATGAGACCCAGTACTTC.

The V call is TRBV9, the J call TRBJ2-2; 7 bases line up with TRBD1. The germline V gene encodes CDR1 SGDLS and CDR2 YYNGEE. The CDR3 length is 13 residues. After removal of 1 base from V and 6 bases from J, the junction contained 0 bases not matched to a gene. The CDR3 reads CASSVQGAGELFF. The CDR3, as DNA: TGTGCCAGCAGCGTACAGGGGGCCGGGGAGCTGTTTTTT.

V is TRBV7-9 and J is TRBJ1-1; possible D gene TRBD1, 5 bases. The germline V and J ends were trimmed by 4 bases and 2 bases, with 14 bases remaining between them. This CDR3 contains 15 residues. Germline CDR1 and CDR2: SEHNR and FQNEAQ (reference sequence). As DNA, the CDR3 is TGTGCCAGCAGCTCCCCGGCCGGGGGTAACACTGAAGCTTTCTTT. Protein product: CASSSPAGGNTEAFF. The whole variable domain, remainder taken from reference TRBV7-9 and TRBJ1-1, is DTGVSQNPRHKITKRGQNVTFRCDPISEHNRLYWYRQTLGQGPEFLTYFQNEAQLEKSRLLSDRFSAERPKGSFSTLEIQRTEQGDSAMYLCASSSPAGGNTEAFFGQGTRLTVV.

V is TRBV27 and J is TRBJ1-1; no clear D gene. V was trimmed by 5 bases and J by 1 base, leaving 17 bases between them. This CDR3 spans 16 amino acids. The V gene's germline CDR1 is MNHEY and CDR2 SMNVEV (reference sequence). The CDR3 here is CASSPGKGGPNTEAFF. Written as DNA, the CDR3 is TGTGCCAGCAGTCCAGGCAAGGGAGGGCCGAACACTGAAGCTTTCTTT.

CDR3 sequence: CASSTGGGGVKREKLFF. In DNA, the CDR3 is TGTGCCAGCAGCACGGGAGGGGGAGGGGTGAAGCGAGAAAAACTGTTTTTT. The chain joins TRBV28 to TRBJ1-4; D may be TRBD1 (6 bases). The CDR3 runs to 17 residues. The germline CDR1 and CDR2 sequences are MDHEN and SYDVKM. Between the trimmed V and J ends, which lost 6 bases and 8 bases, there was a span of 25 bases.

The J gene is TRBJ2-3, the V gene TRBV5-6; TRBD2 is a possible D gene (6 bases). Germline-derived CDR1 and CDR2 are SGHDT and YYEEEE. Trimming cost V 1 base and J 2 bases, with 14 bases left between them. This CDR3 spans 16 amino acids. The CDR3 DNA reads as TGTGCCAGCAGCTTGATTAGGAGGGAGTTCACAGATACGCAGTATTTT. Protein product: CASSLIRREFTDTQYF.

The CDR3 bases are TGCAGCGTTAGAGGGGATTATAACACTGAAGCTTTCTTT. This encodes CSVRGDYNTEAFF. The chain uses TRBV29-1 and TRBJ1-1; tentatively, D is TRBD1 (5 bases). The CDR3 has 13 amino acids. Germline values: CDR1 SQVTM, CDR2 ANQGSEA. The V end was cut by 5 bases, the J end by 2 bases, with 12 bases between.

The V call is TRBV18, the J call TRBJ1-1, with 9 positions matching TRBD1. CDR3 size: 15 residues. V lost 3 bases and J lost 3; bases outside the gene matches: 5. Germline V gene lookup returns CDR1 KGHSH and CDR2 LQKENI. The chain's CDR3 is CASSPRQGVDTEAFF. The CDR3 bases are TGTGCCAGCTCACCCCGACAGGGGGTGGACACTGAAGCTTTCTTT.

This chain uses TRBV27 with TRBJ1-1, with D uncertain. Germline loops: CDR1 MNHEY, CDR2 SMNVEV (reference sequence). The CDR3 is 15 amino acids. V dropped 5 bases and J dropped 0 bases, with 13 bases sitting between them. CDR3 protein: CASSPRGGMNTEAFF. For the CDR3, the DNA is TGTGCCAGCAGTCCCCGAGGTGGGATGAACACTGAAGCTTTCTTT.

This clone has just one count. The chain links TRBV6-1 to TRBJ2-7; the match to TRBD2 covers 8 bases. Germline V gene data show CDR1 as MNHNS and CDR2 as SASEGT. The CDR3 is made up of 13 amino acids. J was trimmed by 9 bases and V by 3 bases; bases with no gene match: 7. CDR3 sequence reads: CASSDQLADLQYF. The CDR3 DNA follows: TGTGCCAGCAGTGACCAACTAGCGGATCTGCAGTACTTC.

The chain joins TRBV7-9 to TRBJ2-3, with 9 bases fitting TRBD1. The V and J ends lost 4 bases and 5 bases, in that order; junction bases with no gene match: 13. The length of the CDR3 is 17 residues. Germline V gives CDR1 SEHNR, CDR2 FQNEAQ (reference sequence). CDR3 coding DNA: TGTGCCAGCAGCTATCTCGGACGGACAGGGGCGGGAGATACGCAGTATTTT. Protein product: CASSYLGRTGAGDTQYF.

The gene calls are TRBV6-6 and TRBJ2-2; 7 positions agree with TRBD1. Unmatched junction bases numbered 4, after V lost 5 bases and J lost 1 base. The CDR3 is made up of 15 amino acids. Germline lookup yields CDR1 MNHNY and CDR2 SVGAGI (reference sequence). CDR3 bases: TGTGCCAGCAGTCCGCGGACAGGGAACACCGGGGAGCTGTTTTTT. It codes for CASSPRTGNTGELFF.

This chain uses TRBV6-5 with TRBJ1-5; D is ambiguous. CDR3 length: 13 amino acids. The V gene's germline CDR1 is MNHEY and CDR2 SVGAGI. The V and J ends lost 4 bases and 4 bases respectively, with 8 bases between them. In DNA form, the CDR3 reads TGTGCCAGCAGTTTCAGGAGTAATCAGCCCCAGCATTTT. It specifies CASSFRSNQPQHF.

This clone has just one count. V gene TRBV2 combines with J gene TRBJ1-1; TRBD1 matches at 11 bases. Germline V gene data show CDR1 as SNHLY and CDR2 as FYNNEI. This CDR3 comprises 14 residues. V lost 8 bases to trimming and J lost 0 bases; unmatched junction nucleotides: 2. CDR3 in amino acids: CASGQGALNTEAFF. The CDR3 bases are TGTGCCAGCGGACAGGGGGCCTTGAACACTGAAGCTTTCTTT.

This chain joins TRBV19 and TRBJ1-1; D perhaps matches TRBD1 (5 bases). Trimming shortened V by 1 base and J by 4 bases, and 13 bases separated the two germline ends. The CDR3 spans 15 residues. CDR1 and CDR2 (germline): LNHDA, SQIVND (reference sequence). The CDR3 here is CASSIGGTWGTEAFF. CDR3 sequence (DNA): TGTGCCAGTAGTATAGGTGGGACTTGGGGCACTGAAGCTTTCTTT.